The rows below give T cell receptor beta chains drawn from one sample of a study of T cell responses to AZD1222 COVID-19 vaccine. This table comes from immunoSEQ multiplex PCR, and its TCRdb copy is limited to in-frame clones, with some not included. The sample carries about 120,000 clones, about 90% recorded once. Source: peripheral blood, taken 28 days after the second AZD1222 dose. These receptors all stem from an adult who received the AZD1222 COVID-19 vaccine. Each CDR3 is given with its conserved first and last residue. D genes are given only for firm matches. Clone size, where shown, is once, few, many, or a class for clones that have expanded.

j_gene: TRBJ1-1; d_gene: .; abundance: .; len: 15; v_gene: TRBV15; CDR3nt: TGTGCCACCAGCAGAGATCGGGGGGCTGCTACTGAAGCTTTCTTT; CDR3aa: CATSRDRGAATEAFF
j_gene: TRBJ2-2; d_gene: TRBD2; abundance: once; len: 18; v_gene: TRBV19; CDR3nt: TGTGCCAGTAGTTTAACGGGACTAGCGGGACCGAACACCGGGGAGCTGTTTTTT; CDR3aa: CASSLTGLAGPNTGELFF
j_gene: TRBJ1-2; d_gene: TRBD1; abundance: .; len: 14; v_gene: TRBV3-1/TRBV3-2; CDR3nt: TGTGCCAGCAGCTCCGGGACAGGGGAGTATGGCTACACCTTC; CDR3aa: CASSSGTGEYGYTF
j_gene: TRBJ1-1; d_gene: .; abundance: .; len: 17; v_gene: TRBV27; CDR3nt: TGTGCCAGCAGTTTATCGGGACCCACAGCCATGAACACTGAAGCTTTCTTT; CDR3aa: CASSLSGPTAMNTEAFF
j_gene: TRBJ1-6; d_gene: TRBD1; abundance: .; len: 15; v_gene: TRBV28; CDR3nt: TGTGCCAGCAGTGAAACGACAGGGGATAATTCACCCCTCCACTTT; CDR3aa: CASSETTGDNSPLHF
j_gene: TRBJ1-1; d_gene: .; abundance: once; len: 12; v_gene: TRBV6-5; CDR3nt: TGTGCCAGCAGGAGACGGAACACTGAAGCTTTCTTT; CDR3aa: CASRRRNTEAFF
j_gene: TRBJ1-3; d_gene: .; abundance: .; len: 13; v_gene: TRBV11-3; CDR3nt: TGTGCCAGCAGCTCCCGACAGGGAAACACCATATATTTT; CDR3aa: CASSSRQGNTIYF
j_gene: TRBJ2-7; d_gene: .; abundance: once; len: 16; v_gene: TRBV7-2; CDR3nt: TGTGCCAGCAGCTTAGGGGGTCAGGGGTTAGCCTACGAGCAGTACTTC; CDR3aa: CASSLGGQGLAYEQYF
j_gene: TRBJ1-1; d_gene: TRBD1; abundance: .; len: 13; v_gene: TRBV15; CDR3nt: TGTGCCACCAGCAACGTACAGGGGCTACAAGCTTTCTTT; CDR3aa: CATSNVQGLQAFF
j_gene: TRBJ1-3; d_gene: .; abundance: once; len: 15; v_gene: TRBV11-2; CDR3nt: TGTGCCAGCAGCTCGCCCAGGGGATATGGAAACACCATATATTTT; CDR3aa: CASSSPRGYGNTIYF
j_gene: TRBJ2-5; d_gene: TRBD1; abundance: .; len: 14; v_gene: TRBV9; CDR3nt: TGTGCCAGCAGCGTGGCACAGGGGGGAGAGACCCAGTACTTC; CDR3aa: CASSVAQGGETQYF